This TCR beta chain is from a study of blood T cells in healthy people across ages (dated by TCRdb to between 2015 and 2017). The study in broad terms: In model experiments, template switching captured roughly one uniquely barcoded TCR beta cDNA molecule for every two T cells. Using deep sequencing normalized with unique cDNA molecular identifiers, the study measured how TCR beta repertoire diversity changes with age. Donors of different ages were randomly distributed across sequencing lanes to avoid experimental bias. The study analyzed two additional independent replicas of 1 million unique cDNA reads from the same blood draw for two donors, one aged 18 to 30 and one aged 80 or older. Four age groups were formed from the donors: young (average about 17 years), middle-aged (more than 35), aged (over 55) and long-lived (more than 75). Overall results and qualifications from the work: There was a strong correlation between observed TCR beta diversity and the percentage of naive T cells measured by flow cytometry. As age increased, observed TCR beta diversity per million T cells dropped in a roughly linear way, and a significant reduction was already evident by age around 41. Compared with the aged group, the long-lived group had more naive CD4+ T cells, fewer expanded clones and increased TCR diversity, suggesting age selection. Because donor CMV infection status was unknown, age-related changes in expanded clonotypes were potentially confounded. Conclusive comparison of naive and antigen-experienced compartments was prevented by the profiling of bulk unsorted PBMCs. Estimates of total diversity based on one million sequenced T cells were regarded as lower bounds and as underestimates.

From the cysteine through the phenylalanine, the CDR3 covers 14 amino acids. Kept here is only the CDR3 DNA, which spans 42 bases and is read in frame from base 1. V is cut back by 3 bases and J by 4 bases, with 4 bases in the junction unmatched. To note about this clonotype: Its cognate antigen has yet to be identified. No clone much larger than this one lies a single base away; base qualities are absent.

The library was built by means of 5' RACE. The sequencing machine was an Illumina HiSeq 2500. A second PCR of roughly 7 to 11 cycles was performed with a sample-barcoded 5' primer and a J-beta primer mix. A template-switch 5' adaptor carrying 12 random nucleotides introduced a unique molecular identifier onto each TCR beta cDNA molecule. Each sample yielded at least 3 million CDR3-containing paired-end reads. All of the RNA was converted into first-strand cDNA using the Mint cDNA synthesis kit, with a TRBC-specific oligonucleotide serving as the primer. After uracil-DNA glycosylase treatment, a first 18-cycle PCR used universal primers M1SS and BC2_uni_R on all cDNA. In the source study's methods: For normalization, 1 million high-quality reads, each with a distinct molecular identifier, were randomly selected from each sample. Reads sharing molecular identifiers were discarded rather than binned into consensus sequences. CDR3 identification, clonotype clustering and error correction used MiTCR with a Q25 quality threshold and the strictest error-elimination algorithm. A nonparametric unseen species model with Euler transformation was used to estimate a lower bound on total TCR beta diversity. The public reads were reprocessed in TCRdb via fastp at Q25 and MiXCR, keeping in-frame beta chains. Under each unique CDR3 protein, matching rows form one entry showing the most common genes and DNA. These V and J calls derive from TCRdb rather than the authors' analysis. The sample table holds 1.4 million or so distinct CDR3 sequences, of which approximately 43% were seen once. The ten largest clones take up approximately 4% of the sample.

Donors were a few dozen systemically healthy Caucasian individuals from Russia aged roughly 6 to 90 years. Each donor gave 9.5 to 10 milliliters of peripheral blood, drawn into EDTA-treated Vacutainer tubes. Ficoll-Paque density-gradient centrifugation was used to isolate PBMCs, with at least 7 million per sample. Trizol reagent was used to extract total RNA from PBMCs, with at least 5.5 micrograms per sample. For every donor, flow cytometry on a PBMC aliquot measured the percentage of naive CD45RAhigh/CD27high T cells. The source of this sequence is a woman between 18 and 29 years old in good health. Sequencing was done on a sample of blood. This receptor chain uses TRBV12-3 or TRBV12-4 and TRBJ2-3; 7 of the junction bases match TRBD2. The DNA sequence is as follows: TGTGCCAGCAGTTTGGCTACTAGCGCAGATACGCAGTATTTT. This gives the protein CASSLATSADTQYF.